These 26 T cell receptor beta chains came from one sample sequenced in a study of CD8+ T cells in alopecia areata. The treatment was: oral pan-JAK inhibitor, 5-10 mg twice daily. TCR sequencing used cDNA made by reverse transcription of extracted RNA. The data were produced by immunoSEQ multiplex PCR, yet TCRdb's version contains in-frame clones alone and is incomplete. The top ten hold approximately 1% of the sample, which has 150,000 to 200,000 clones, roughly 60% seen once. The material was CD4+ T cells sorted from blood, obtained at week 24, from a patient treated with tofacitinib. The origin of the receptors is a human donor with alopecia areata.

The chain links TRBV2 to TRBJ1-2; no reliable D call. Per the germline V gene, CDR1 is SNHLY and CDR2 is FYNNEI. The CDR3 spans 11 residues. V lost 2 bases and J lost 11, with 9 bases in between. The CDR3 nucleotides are TGTGCCAGCAGTGAATCGGACGTTTACACCTTC. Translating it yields CASSESDVYTF.

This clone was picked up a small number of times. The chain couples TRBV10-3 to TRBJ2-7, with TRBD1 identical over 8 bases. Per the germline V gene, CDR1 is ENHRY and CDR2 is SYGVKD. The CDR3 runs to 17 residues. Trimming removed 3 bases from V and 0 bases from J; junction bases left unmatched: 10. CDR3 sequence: CAISDPGQDPDSYEQYF. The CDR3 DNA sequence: TGTGCCATCAGTGACCCGGGACAGGACCCTGACTCCTACGAGCAGTACTTC.

The CDR3 bases are TGTGCCAGCAGCTTAGCGCGGATACACACTGAAGCTTTCTTT. Amino acid sequence: CASSLARIHTEAFF. The rearrangement links TRBV7-2 to TRBJ1-1; no firm D call. The CDR3 consists of 14 residues. V was pared by 0 bases and J by 3 bases, with 8 bases between. The germline V gene encodes CDR1 SGHTA and CDR2 FQGNSA. The full variable domain, with the rest looked up from reference TRBV7-2 and TRBJ1-1, is GAGVSQSPSNKVTEKGKDVELRCDPISGHTALYWYRQSLGQGLEFLIYFQGNSAPDKSGLPSDRFSAERTGGSVSTLTIQRTQQEDSAVYLCASSLARIHTEAFFGQGTRLTVV.

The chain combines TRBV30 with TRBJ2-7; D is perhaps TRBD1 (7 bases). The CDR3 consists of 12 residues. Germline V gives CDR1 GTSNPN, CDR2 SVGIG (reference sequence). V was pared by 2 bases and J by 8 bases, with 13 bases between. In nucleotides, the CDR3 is TGTGCCTGGAGTCCCGGGGGACAGAAGCAGTACTTC. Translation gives CAWSPGGQKQYF.

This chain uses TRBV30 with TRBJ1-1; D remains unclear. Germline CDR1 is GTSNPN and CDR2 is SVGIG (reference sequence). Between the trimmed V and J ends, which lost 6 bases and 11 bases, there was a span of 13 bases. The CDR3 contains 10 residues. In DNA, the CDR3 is TGTGCCTGCGTGCCTCCGTTGGCTTTCTTT. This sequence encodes CACVPPLAFF.

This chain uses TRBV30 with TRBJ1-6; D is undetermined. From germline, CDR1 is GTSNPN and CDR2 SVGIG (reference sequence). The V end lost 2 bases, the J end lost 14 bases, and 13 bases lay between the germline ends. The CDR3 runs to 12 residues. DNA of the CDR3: TGTGCCTGGAGTCAATACCCGGACGCCCTCCACTTT. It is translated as CAWSQYPDALHF.

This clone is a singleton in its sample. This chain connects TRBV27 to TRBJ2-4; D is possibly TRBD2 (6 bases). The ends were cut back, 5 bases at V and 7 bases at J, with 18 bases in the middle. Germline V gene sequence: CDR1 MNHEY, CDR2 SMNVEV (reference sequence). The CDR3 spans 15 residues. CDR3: CASSPYTQGGNIQYF. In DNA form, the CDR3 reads TGTGCCAGCAGTCCATACACACAAGGAGGGAACATTCAGTACTTC.

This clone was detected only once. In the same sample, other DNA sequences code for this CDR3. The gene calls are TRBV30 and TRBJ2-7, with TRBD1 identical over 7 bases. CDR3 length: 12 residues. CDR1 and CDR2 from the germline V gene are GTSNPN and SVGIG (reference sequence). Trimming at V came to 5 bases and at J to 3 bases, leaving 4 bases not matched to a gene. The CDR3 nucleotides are TGTGCCTGGCGGACAGGAATCTACGAGCAGTACTTC. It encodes CAWRTGIYEQYF.

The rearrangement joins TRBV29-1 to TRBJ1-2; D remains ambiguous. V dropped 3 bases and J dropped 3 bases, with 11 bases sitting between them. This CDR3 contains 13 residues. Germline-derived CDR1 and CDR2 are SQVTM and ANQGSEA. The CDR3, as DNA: TGCAGCGTTGATCCCGGGTGGGACTATGGCTACACCTTC. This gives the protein CSVDPGWDYGYTF.

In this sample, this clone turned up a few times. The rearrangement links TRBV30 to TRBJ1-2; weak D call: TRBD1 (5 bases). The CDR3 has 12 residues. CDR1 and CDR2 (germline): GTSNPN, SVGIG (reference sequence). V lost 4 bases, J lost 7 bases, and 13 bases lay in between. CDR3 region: CAWTGYSSGYTF. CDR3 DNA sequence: TGTGCCTGGACAGGGTACTCTAGTGGCTACACCTTC.

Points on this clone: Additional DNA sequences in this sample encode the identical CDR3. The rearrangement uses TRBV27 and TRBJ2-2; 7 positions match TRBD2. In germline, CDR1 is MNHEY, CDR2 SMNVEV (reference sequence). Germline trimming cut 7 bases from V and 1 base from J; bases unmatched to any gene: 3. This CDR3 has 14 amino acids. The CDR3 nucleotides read TGTGCCAGCAAGGGCGGGGGGAACACCGGGGAGCTGTTTTTT. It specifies CASKGGGNTGELFF.

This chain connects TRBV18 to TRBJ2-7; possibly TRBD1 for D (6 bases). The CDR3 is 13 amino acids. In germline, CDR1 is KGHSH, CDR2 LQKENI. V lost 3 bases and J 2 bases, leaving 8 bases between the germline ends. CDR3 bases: TGTGCCAGCTCACCGGGACACGCCTACGAGCAGTACTTC. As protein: CASSPGHAYEQYF.

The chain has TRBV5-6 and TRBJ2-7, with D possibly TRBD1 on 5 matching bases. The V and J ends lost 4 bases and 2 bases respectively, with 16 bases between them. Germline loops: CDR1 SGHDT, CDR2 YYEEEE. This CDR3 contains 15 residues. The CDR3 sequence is CASSPPPGSTYEQYF. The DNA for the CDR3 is TGTGCCAGCAGCCCACCGCCAGGGTCCACCTACGAGCAGTACTTC.

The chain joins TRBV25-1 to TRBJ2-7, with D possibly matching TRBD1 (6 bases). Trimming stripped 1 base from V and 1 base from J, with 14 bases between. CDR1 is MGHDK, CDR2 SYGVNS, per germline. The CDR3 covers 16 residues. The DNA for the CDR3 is TGTGCCAGCAGTGAATTAAGGGGGTCCGCGTCCTACGAGCAGTACTTC. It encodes CASSELRGSASYEQYF.

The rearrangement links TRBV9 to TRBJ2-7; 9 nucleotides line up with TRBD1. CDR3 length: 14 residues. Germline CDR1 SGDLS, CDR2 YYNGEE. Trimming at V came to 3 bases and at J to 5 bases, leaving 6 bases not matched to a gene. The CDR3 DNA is TGTGCCAGCAGCGCCGGGACAGGGAGGCACGAGCAGTACTTC. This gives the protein CASSAGTGRHEQYF. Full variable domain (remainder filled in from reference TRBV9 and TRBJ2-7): DSGVTQTPKHLITATGQRVTLRCSPRSGDLSVYWYQQSLDQGLQFLIQYYNGEERAKGNILERFSAQQFPDLHSELNLSSLELGDSALYFCASSAGTGRHEQYFGPGTRLTVT.

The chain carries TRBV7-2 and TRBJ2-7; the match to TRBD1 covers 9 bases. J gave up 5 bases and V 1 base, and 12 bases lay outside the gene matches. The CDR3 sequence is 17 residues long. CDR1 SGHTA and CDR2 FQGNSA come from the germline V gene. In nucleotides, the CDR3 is TGTGCCAGCAGCTTAGGTCCCGGCGGGGGACAGGGAGACGAGCAGTACTTC. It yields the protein CASSLGPGGGQGDEQYF.

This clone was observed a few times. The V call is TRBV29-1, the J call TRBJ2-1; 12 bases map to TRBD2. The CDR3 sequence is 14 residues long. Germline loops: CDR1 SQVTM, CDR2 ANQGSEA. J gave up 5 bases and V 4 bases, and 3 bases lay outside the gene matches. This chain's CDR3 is CSVVRLAGDNEQFF. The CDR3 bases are TGCAGCGTTGTCCGACTAGCGGGGGACAATGAGCAGTTCTTC.

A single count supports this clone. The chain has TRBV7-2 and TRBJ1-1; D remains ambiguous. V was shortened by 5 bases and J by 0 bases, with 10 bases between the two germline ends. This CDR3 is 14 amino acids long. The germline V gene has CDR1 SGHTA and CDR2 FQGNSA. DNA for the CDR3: TGTGCCAGCAGCCCACACAGTGTGAACACTGAAGCTTTCTTT. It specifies CASSPHSVNTEAFF.

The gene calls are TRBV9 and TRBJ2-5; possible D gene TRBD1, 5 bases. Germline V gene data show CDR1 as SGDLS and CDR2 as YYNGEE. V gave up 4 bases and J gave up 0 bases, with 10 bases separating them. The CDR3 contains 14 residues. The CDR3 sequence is CASSKDSDQETQYF. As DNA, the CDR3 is TGTGCCAGCAGCAAAGACAGTGACCAAGAGACCCAGTACTTC.

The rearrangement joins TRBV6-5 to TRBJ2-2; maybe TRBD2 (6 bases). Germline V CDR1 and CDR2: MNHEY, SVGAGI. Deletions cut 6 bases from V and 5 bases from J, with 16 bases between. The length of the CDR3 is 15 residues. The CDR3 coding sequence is TGTGCCAGCAGCGTCGGGGAGGCGGGGACCGGGGAGCTGTTTTTT. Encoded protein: CASSVGEAGTGELFF.

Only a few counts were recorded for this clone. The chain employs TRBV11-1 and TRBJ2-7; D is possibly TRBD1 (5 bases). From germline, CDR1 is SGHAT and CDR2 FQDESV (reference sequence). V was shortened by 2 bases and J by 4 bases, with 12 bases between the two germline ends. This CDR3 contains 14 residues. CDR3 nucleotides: TGTGCCAGCAGCTTAATAGACAGCCTATACGAGCAGTACTTC. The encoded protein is CASSLIDSLYEQYF. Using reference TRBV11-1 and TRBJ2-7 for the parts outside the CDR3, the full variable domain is EAEVAQSPRYKITEKSQAVAFWCDPISGHATLYWYRQILGQGPELLVQFQDESVVDDSQLPKDRFSAERLKGVDSTLKIQPAELGDSAMYLCASSLIDSLYEQYFGPGTRLTVT.

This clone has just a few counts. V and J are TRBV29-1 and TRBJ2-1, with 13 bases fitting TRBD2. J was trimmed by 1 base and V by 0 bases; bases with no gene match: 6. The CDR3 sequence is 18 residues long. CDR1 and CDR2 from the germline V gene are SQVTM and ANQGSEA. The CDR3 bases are TGCAGCGTTGAAGATGGGTTGGGACTAGCGGGGTCCTACAATGAGCAGTTCTTC. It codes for CSVEDGLGLAGSYNEQFF.

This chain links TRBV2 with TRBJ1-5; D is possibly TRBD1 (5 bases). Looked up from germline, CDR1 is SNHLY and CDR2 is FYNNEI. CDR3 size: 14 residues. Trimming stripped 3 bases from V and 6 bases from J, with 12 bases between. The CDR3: CASSDRVGAQPQHF. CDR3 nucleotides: TGTGCCAGCAGTGACAGGGTGGGCGCTCAGCCCCAGCATTTT.

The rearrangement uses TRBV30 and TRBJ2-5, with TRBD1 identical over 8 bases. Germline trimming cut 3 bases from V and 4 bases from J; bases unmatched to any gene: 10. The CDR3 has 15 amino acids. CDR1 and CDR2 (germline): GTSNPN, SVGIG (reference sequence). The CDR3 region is CAWRDTGGLGETQYF. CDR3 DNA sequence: TGTGCCTGGAGAGATACAGGGGGTCTTGGAGAGACCCAGTACTTC. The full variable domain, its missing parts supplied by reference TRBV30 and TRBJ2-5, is SQTIHQWPATLVQPVGSPLSLECTVEGTSNPNLYWYRQAAGRGLQLLFYSVGIGQISSEVPQNLSASRPQDRQFILSSKKLLLSDSGFYLCAWRDTGGLGETQYFGPGTRLLVL.

Here the CDR3 DNA reads TGTGCCAGCAGCTCCCGACAGGCGGCCGATACGCAGTATTTT. This translates into CASSSRQAADTQYF. This chain uses TRBV5-6 with TRBJ2-3, with D maybe TRBD1 (6 bases). The germline V and J ends were trimmed by 3 bases and 6 bases, with 14 bases remaining between them. The CDR3 spans 14 residues. Germline CDR1 reads SGHDT; CDR2 reads YYEEEE.

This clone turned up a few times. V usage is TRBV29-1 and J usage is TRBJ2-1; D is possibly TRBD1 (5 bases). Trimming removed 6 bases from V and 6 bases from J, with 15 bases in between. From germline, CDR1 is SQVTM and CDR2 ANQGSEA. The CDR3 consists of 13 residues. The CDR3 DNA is TGCAGCGTACAGGTTAATCCGGGCAATGAGCAGTTCTTC. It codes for CSVQVNPGNEQFF.